This T cell receptor (beta chain) stems from a study of OX40 agonist ivuxolimab in advanced cancers. Whole-study context: Ivuxolimab was administered intravenously to patients at 0.01 to 10 mg/kg every 2 weeks. Hepatocellular carcinoma, melanoma, renal cell or head and neck cancer affected the dose-escalation patients.

Trimming took 1 base from V and 6 from J, leaving 15 bases between them. The CDR3 is 15 residues long. In germline, CDR1 is SGHAT, CDR2 FQNNGV. Profiled with immunoSEQ multiplex PCR; TCRdb holds only in-frame clones, not every one. The sample contains more than 75,000 clones, 87% of which appear only once. As regards this clone: The antigen is unknown.

Overall study results and limits: Antigen targets of the expanded peripheral T cells went undetermined. Circulating CD4+ and CD8+ T cells showed clonal expansion by week 6 at 0.1 to 3.0 mg/kg.

This clonotype originated in an adult with an advanced solid tumor such as melanoma, head and neck, liver or kidney cancer. Sequenced material: CD4+ or CD8+ T cells sorted from blood, taken in a trial of the OX40 agonist ivuxolimab. The chain has TRBV11-2 and TRBJ1-2; D unclear. In DNA, the CDR3 is TGTGCCAGCAGCTTAGTGGTGGCTTGGCTTCATGGCTACACCTTC. Translated, it gives CASSLVVAWLHGYTF. The variable domain in full, with the rest retrieved from reference TRBV11-2 and TRBJ1-2, is EAGVAQSPRYKIIEKRQSVAFWCNPISGHATLYWYQQILGQGPKLLIQFQNNGVVDDSQLPKDRFSAERLKGVDSTLKIQPAKLEDSAVYLCASSLVVAWLHGYTFGSGTRLTVV.